What follows describes a single T cell receptor beta chain. No antigen is known for it. The V gene lost 1 base and the J gene lost 3 bases, with 9 bases spanning the gap. The CDR3 is 14 amino acids. The germline V gene encodes CDR1 SGHAT and CDR2 FQNNGV. The data were obtained in a study of cytomegalovirus exposure and HLA in healthy donors. PCR involved 60 Vbeta and 13 Jbeta primers. Only in-frame clones appear in the TCRdb table, and some are missing; sequencing was by immunoSEQ multiplex PCR. The repertoire includes tens of thousands of clones, over 60% of them detected once, and 6.8% sits in the top ten. General study findings and limits: The majority of TCR sequences were rare, yet some public TCRs appeared in many donors.

V usage is TRBV11-2 and J usage is TRBJ1-1; tentatively, D is TRBD1 (5 bases). Sequenced: PBMCs. The TCR sequence derives from a man between 25 and 39 years old in good health and CMV-seropositive. Here the CDR3 reads CASSLGAQDTEAFF. For the CDR3, the DNA is TGTGCCAGCAGCTTAGGGGCACAGGACACTGAAGCTTTCTTT.